The 9 T cell receptor beta chains given below trace back to one sample, sequenced in a study of CD8+CD57+ T cells in acquired aplastic anemia. The sequenced patients had an expansion of CD8+CD57+ cells seen by flow cytometry. Profiles of TCR beta VDJ and CDR3 were generated from a genomic DNA template. Using its own MiXCR run on the reads, TCRdb lists one record per CDR3 protein. The table includes just over 200,000 distinct CDR3 sequences, 60% to 80% detected once. The sequencing sample was made of sorted CD4+, CD8+, or CD8+CD57+ T cells (not recorded which) from PBMCs. Receptor source: a human donor with aplastic anemia.

The rearrangement links TRBV5-4 to TRBJ1-2, with 8 bases that match TRBD1. Germline V gives CDR1 SGHNT, CDR2 YYREEE (reference sequence). With V trimmed by 3 bases and J by 6 bases, 4 bases remained unmatched. This CDR3 region has 13 residues. The CDR3 protein is CASSWTGNDGYTF. The CDR3 coding sequence is TGTGCCAGCAGCTGGACAGGGAATGATGGCTACACCTTC.

To note about this clonotype: Given the absence of the conserved phenylalanine or tryptophan at the CDR3 end, a read error is likely. It is unclear where the CDR3 begins or ends on the DNA, so no DNA is shown, and the CDR3 is as TCRdb lists it. J is TRBJ1-2 and V is TRBV14. Both ends counted, the CDR3 spans 17 residues. Per germline, CDR1 SGHDN and CDR2 FVKESK. The CDR3 loop reads CASSQVWRRGETMATQS.

This clonotype appeared a few times. The rearrangement joins TRBV6-2 or TRBV6-3 to TRBJ2-1; TRBD2 matches 15 bases. Germline CDR1 MNHEY, CDR2 SVGEGT. This CDR3 spans 13 amino acids. The DNA of the CDR3 is TGTGAATCCGGACTAGCGGGGGGGCAGGAGCAGTTCTTC. Protein: CESGLAGGQEQFF.

The rearrangement uses TRBV7-9 and TRBJ1-3; D not certain. The CDR3 contains 14 residues. CDR1 and CDR2 from the germline V gene are SEHNR and FQNEAQ (reference sequence). V dropped 5 bases and J dropped 0 bases, with 8 bases sitting between them. In DNA form, the CDR3 reads TGTGCCAGCAGCCCAGCTGCCTCTGGAAACACCATATATTTT. Its translation: CASSPAASGNTIYF. The full variable domain, completed using reference TRBV7-9 and TRBJ1-3, is DTGVSQNPRHKITKRGQNVTFRCDPISEHNRLYWYRQTLGQGPEFLTYFQNEAQLEKSRLLSDRFSAERPKGSFSTLEIQRTEQGDSAMYLCASSPAASGNTIYFGEGSWLTVV.

The rearrangement uses TRBV29-1 and TRBJ1-1; D is perhaps TRBD1 (5 bases). Trimming removed 8 bases from V and 5 bases from J, with 18 bases in between. CDR3 size: 13 residues. Germline CDR1 and CDR2: SQVTM and ANQGSEA. DNA of the CDR3: TGCAGCATTGCGGGGGGGGTTGGGACTGAAGCTTTCTTT. Its protein is CSIAGGVGTEAFF.

V and J are TRBV7-9 and TRBJ1-1; D remains unclear. The ends were cut back, 4 bases at V and 7 bases at J, with 19 bases in the middle. Germline-derived CDR1 and CDR2 are SEHNR and FQNEAQ (reference sequence). The CDR3 covers 15 residues. In DNA form, the CDR3 reads TGTGCCAGCAGCTCTACCCATCTCGGGGAAGGTGAAGCTTTCTTT. This encodes CASSSTHLGEGEAFF. The entire variable domain, with the rest obtained from reference TRBV7-9 and TRBJ1-1, is as follows: DTGVSQNPRHKITKRGQNVTFRCDPISEHNRLYWYRQTLGQGPEFLTYFQNEAQLEKSRLLSDRFSAERPKGSFSTLEIQRTEQGDSAMYLCASSSTHLGEGEAFFGQGTRLTVV.

CDR3 protein: CASSPQEQRHSPLHF. The CDR3 coding sequence is TGTGCCAGCAGCCCACAGGAGCAGAGGCATTCACCCCTCCACTTT. The chain is built from TRBV7-6 and TRBJ1-6, with D maybe TRBD1 (5 bases). V was shortened by 5 bases and J by 8 bases, with 16 bases between the two germline ends. The germline V gene encodes CDR1 SGHVS and CDR2 FNYEAQ. This CDR3 has 15 amino acids.

The CDR3, as DNA: TGCAGCGTTGTGGGCGTTGCGAATGAGCAGTTCTTC. Amino acid sequence: CSVVGVANEQFF. This chain connects TRBV29-1 to TRBJ2-1; D gene uncertain. This CDR3 region has 12 residues. V shed 4 bases and J shed 7 bases, with 11 bases lying between them. Germline V lookup: CDR1 SQVTM, CDR2 ANQGSEA.

The V and J genes are TRBV5-4 and TRBJ2-1; tentatively, D is TRBD2 (6 bases). CDR1 and CDR2 (germline): SGHNT, YYREEE (reference sequence). The ends were cut back, 1 base at V and 3 bases at J, with 11 bases in the middle. CDR3 length: 15 residues. Written as DNA, the CDR3 is TGTGCCAGCAGCTTGACCCGGGACTTCTACAATGAGCAGTTCTTC. It translates to CASSLTRDFYNEQFF.